This paragraph covers one TCR beta chain sequence. These data come from a study of T cell responses to AZD1222 COVID-19 vaccine. The assay was immunoSEQ multiplex PCR, and TCRdb's table has in-frame clones only and misses some. Found here are some 99,000 clones, around 87% of them singletons; the top ten hold around 4.4%. This CDR3 contains 14 residues. Trimming cost V 2 bases and J 2 bases; bases outside gene matches: 2. The V gene's germline CDR1 is MNHEY and CDR2 SVGAGI. The chain joins TRBV6-5 to TRBJ2-7, with 8 nucleotides matching TRBD2. The sample consisted of peripheral blood, taken 28 days after the second AZD1222 dose. The sequence was obtained from an adult who received the AZD1222 COVID-19 vaccine. CDR3 residues: CASSYRGGAYEQYF. The CDR3 DNA reads TGTGCCAGCAGTTACCGGGGGGGGGCCTACGAGCAGTACTTC.